The clone carrying this T cell receptor (beta chain) was seen only a few times. Its antigen is not identified. This sample was taken from a study of CD8+ T cells in alopecia areata. Broader study findings: Normal skin's resident alphabeta T cells are sequenced alongside lesional scalp T cells.

Sequencing relied on a cDNA template that was reverse transcribed from extracted RNA. The assay was immunoSEQ multiplex PCR, and TCRdb's table has in-frame clones only and misses some. This sample has roughly 250,000 clones, with 65% to 70% found just once. V shed 4 bases and J 10 bases; nucleotides not matched to a gene: 15. Per the germline V gene, CDR1 is GTSNPN and CDR2 is SVGIG (reference sequence). The CDR3 loop spans 15 amino acids. This TCR was sampled from a human donor with alopecia areata. The V and J genes are TRBV30 and TRBJ2-1; 8 nucleotides match TRBD1. The material was CD4+ T cells sorted from blood, obtained at week 0. The CDR3 here is CAWTPLRTGFREQFF. CDR3 coding DNA: TGTGCCTGGACCCCTCTCCGGACAGGGTTTAGGGAGCAGTTCTTC.